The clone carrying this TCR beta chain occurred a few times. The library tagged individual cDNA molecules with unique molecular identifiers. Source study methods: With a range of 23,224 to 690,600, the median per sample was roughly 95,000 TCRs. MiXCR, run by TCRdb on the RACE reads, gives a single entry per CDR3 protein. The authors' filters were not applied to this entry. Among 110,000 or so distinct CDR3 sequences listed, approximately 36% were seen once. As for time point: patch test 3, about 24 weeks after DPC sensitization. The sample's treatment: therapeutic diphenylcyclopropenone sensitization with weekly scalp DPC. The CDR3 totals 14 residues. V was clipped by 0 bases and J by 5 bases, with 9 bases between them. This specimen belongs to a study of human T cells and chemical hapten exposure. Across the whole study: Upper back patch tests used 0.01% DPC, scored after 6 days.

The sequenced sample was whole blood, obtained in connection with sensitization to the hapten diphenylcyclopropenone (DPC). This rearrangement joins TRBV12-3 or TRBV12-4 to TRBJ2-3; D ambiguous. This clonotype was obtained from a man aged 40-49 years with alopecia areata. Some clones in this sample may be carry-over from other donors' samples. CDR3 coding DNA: TGTGCCAGCAGTTTAGCCCGATGGGGAGATACGCAGTATTTT. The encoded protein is CASSLARWGDTQYF.